The clone carrying this T cell receptor beta chain was detected a few times. The antigen is not known. The sample comes from a study of cytomegalovirus exposure and HLA in healthy donors. Study-wide findings and caveats: From TCR beta sequences, most subjects' HLA-A and HLA-B alleles were reportedly predicted accurately.

A multiplex PCR was run with 60 Vbeta primers and 13 Jbeta primers. Here immunoSEQ multiplex PCR was the method, and the copy in TCRdb shows in-frame clones only, minus some. This sample has 85,000 to 130,000 clones, with 71% found just once. The CDR3 has 14 amino acids. The V end lost 3 bases, the J end lost 4 bases, and 12 bases lay between the germline ends. Germline V gene sequence: CDR1 MDHEN, CDR2 SYDVKM. The receptor comes from a female donor in good health and CMV-seronegative. The rearrangement links TRBV28 to TRBJ1-2; D uncertain. The source material was PBMCs. The CDR3 reads CASSLMGASYGYTF. The CDR3 nucleotides read TGTGCCAGCAGTTTGATGGGCGCCTCCTATGGCTACACCTTC.